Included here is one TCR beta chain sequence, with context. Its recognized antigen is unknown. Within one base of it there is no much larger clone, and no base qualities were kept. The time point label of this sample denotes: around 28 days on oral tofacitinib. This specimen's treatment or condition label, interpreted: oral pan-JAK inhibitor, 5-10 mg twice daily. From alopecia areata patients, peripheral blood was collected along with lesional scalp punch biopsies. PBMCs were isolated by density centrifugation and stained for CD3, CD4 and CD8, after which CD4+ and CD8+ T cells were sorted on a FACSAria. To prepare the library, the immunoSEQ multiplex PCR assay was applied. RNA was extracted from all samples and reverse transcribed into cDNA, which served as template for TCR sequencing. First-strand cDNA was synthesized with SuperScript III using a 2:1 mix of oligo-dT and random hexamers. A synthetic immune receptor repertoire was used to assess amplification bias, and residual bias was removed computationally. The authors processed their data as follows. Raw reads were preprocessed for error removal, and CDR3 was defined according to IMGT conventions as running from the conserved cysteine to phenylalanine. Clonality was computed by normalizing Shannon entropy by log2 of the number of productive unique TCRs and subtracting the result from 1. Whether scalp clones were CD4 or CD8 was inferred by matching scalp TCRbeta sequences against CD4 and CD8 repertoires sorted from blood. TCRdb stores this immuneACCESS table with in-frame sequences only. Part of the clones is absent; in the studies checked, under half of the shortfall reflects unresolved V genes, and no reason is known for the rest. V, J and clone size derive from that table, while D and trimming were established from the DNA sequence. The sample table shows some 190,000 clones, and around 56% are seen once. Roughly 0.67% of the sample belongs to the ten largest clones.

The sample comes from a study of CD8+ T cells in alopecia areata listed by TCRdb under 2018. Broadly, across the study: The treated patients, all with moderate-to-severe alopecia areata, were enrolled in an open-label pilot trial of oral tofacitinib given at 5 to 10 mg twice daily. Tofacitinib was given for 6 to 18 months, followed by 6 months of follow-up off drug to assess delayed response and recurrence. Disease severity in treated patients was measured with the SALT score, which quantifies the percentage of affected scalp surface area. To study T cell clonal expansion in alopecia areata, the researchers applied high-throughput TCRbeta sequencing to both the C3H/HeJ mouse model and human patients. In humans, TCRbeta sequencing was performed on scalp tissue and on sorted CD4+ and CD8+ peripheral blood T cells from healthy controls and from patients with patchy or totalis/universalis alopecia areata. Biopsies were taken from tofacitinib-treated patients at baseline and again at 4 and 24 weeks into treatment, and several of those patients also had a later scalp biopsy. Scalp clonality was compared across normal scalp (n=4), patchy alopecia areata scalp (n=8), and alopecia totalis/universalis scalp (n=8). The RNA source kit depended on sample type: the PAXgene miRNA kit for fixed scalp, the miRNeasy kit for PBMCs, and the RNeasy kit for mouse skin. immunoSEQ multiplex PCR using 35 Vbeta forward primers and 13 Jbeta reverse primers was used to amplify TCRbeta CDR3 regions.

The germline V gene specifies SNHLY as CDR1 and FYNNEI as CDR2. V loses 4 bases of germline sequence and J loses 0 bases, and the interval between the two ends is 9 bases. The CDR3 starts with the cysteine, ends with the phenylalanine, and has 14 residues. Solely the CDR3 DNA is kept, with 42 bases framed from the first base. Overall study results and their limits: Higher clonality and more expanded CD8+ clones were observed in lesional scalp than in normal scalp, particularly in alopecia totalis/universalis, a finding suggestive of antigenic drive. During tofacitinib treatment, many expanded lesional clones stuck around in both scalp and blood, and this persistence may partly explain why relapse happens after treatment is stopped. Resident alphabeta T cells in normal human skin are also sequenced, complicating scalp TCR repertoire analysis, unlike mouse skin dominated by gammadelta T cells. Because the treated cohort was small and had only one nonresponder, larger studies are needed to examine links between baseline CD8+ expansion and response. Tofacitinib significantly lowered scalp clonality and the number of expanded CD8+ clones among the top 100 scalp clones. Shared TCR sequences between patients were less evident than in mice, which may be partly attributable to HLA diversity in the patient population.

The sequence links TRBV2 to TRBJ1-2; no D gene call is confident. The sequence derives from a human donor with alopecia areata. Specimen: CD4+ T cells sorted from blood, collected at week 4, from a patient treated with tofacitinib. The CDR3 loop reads CASSVGLSNYGYTF. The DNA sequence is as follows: TGTGCCAGCAGTGTAGGGCTTTCTAACTATGGCTACACCTTC. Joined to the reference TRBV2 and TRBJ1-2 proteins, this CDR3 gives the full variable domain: EPEVTQTPSHQVTQMGQEVILRCVPISNHLYFYWYRQILGQKVEFLVSFYNNEISEKSEIFDDQFSVERPDGSNFTLKIRSTKLEDSAMYFCASSVGLSNYGYTFGSGTRLTVV.